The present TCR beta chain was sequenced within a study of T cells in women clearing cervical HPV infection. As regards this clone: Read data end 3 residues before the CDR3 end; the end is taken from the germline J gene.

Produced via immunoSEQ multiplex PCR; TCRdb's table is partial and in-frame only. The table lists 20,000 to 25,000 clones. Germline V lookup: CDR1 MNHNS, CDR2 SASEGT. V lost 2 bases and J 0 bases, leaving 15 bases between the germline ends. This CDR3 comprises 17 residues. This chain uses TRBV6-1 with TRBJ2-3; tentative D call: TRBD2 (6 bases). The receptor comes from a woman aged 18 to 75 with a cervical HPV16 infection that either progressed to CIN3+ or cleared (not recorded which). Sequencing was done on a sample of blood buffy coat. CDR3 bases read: TGTGCCAGCAGTGAAATTGTTGTGGGGGGTAGCACAGATACG. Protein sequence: CASSEIVVGGSTDT. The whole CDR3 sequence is CASSEIVVGGSTDTQYF.